This TCR beta chain came from a study of cytomegalovirus exposure and HLA in healthy donors. Whole-study results and caveats: Rarity marked most TCR sequences, yet some public TCRs occurred in many donors.

Separate from the approximately 700-subject first cohort was the approximately 120-subject validation cohort, to which the donors belonged. Trimming shortened V by 10 bases and J by 0 bases, and 20 bases separated the two germline ends. The germline gives CDR1 LNHDA, CDR2 SQIVND (reference sequence). CDR3 length equals 16 residues. Sequenced by immunoSEQ multiplex PCR; TCRdb stores in-frame clones only, minus some. The sample lists more than 45,000 clones; 91% were seen once. Turning to this clone: The antigen is undetermined.

The receptor comes from a woman aged 25 to 39 in good health and CMV-seronegative. The chain combines TRBV19 with TRBJ2-3, with D perhaps TRBD2 (5 bases). The specimen was PBMCs. CDR3 residues: CATTREAGFSTDTQYF. CDR3 in DNA: TGTGCCACAACACGTGAGGCGGGTTTTAGCACAGATACGCAGTATTTT.